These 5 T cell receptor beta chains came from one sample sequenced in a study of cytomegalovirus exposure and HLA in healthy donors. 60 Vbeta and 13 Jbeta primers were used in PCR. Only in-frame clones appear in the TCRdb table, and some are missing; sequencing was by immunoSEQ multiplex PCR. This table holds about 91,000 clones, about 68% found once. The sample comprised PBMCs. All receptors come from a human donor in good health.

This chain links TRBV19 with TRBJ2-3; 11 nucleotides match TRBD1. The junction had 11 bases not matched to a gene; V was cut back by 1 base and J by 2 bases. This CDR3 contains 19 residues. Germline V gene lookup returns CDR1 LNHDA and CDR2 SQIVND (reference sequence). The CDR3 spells CASSIAMVDRGQSTDTQYF. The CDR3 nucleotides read TGTGCCAGTAGTATAGCCATGGTGGACAGGGGGCAATCCACAGATACGCAGTATTTT.

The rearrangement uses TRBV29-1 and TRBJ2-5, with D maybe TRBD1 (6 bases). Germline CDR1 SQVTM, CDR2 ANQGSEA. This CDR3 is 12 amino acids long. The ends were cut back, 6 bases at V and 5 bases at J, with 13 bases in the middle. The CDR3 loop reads CSVSQGPETQYF. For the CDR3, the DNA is TGCAGCGTATCACAGGGCCCTGAGACCCAGTACTTC. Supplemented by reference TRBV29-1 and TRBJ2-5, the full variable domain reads SAVISQKPSRDICQRGTSLTIQCQVDSQVTMMFWYRQQPGQSLTLIATANQGSEATYESGFVIDKFPISRPNLTFSTLTVSNMSPEDSSIYLCSVSQGPETQYFGPGTRLLVL.

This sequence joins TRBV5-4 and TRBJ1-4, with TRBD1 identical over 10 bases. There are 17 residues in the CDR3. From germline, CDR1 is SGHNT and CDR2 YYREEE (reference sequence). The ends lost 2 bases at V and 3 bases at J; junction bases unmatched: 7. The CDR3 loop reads CASSFRQGASSNEKLFF. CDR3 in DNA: TGTGCCAGCAGCTTCCGACAGGGGGCCTCATCTAATGAAAAACTGTTTTTT.

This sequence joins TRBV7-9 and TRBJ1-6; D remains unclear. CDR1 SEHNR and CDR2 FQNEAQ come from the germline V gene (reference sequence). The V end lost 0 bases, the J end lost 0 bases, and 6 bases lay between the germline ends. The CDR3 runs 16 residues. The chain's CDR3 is CASSLATSSYNSPLHF. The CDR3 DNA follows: TGTGCCAGCAGCTTAGCTACTAGCTCCTATAATTCACCCCTCCACTTT. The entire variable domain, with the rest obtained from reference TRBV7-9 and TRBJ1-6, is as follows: DTGVSQNPRHKITKRGQNVTFRCDPISEHNRLYWYRQTLGQGPEFLTYFQNEAQLEKSRLLSDRFSAERPKGSFSTLEIQRTEQGDSAMYLCASSLATSSYNSPLHFGNGTRLTVT.

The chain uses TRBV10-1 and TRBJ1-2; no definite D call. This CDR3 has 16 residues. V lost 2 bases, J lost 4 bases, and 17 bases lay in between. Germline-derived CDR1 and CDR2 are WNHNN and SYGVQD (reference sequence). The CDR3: CASSENLRGMSYGYTF. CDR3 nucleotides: TGCGCCAGCAGTGAGAACCTAAGAGGGATGAGCTATGGCTACACCTTC.